This T cell receptor (beta chain) was obtained from a study of tumor-infiltrating lymphocytes in localized non-small cell lung cancer. In the study overall: Several tumor histologies, both smoking statuses, and some post-neoadjuvant chemotherapy samples were included. Study-wide results and caveats: No T-cell fraction difference was seen between IM1 and IM2 tumors. Not all patients were TCR sequenced, owing to tissue quantity. Compared with uninvolved lung, tumors showed higher T cell infiltration by TCRbeta sequencing.

TCRdb keeps only in-frame clones here, not all; method: immunoSEQ multiplex PCR. The data show 10,000 to 12,000 clones, with about 86% seen just once and about 8.3% held by the top ten. CDR3 size: 13 residues. V lost 5 bases and J 1 base, leaving 11 bases between the germline ends. Germline V CDR1 and CDR2: SQVTM, ANQGSEA. Comments on this clone: Its antigen is unidentified.

Specimen: uninvolved lung tissue not adjacent to the tumor. The V call is TRBV29-1, the J call TRBJ1-1; D remains unclear. This clonotype was obtained from a human donor with non-small cell lung cancer. The CDR3 spells CSVYRTGNTEAFF. The CDR3, as DNA: TGCAGCGTTTACCGGACCGGGAACACTGAAGCTTTCTTT.